This T cell receptor beta chain was profiled in a study of shared clonotypes between healthy human individuals. At deep level, the assay was performed. The table came from immunoSEQ multiplex PCR; TCRdb's copy has only in-frame clones and leaves some out. The sample records about 700,000 clones, under 95% being singletons. CD45RO-negative, CCR7-selected cells formed the naive CD8 fraction, which excluded terminally differentiated effector memory CD45RA+ cells. The germline gives CDR1 LNHDA, CDR2 SQIVND (reference sequence). V was trimmed by 7 bases and J by 1 base, leaving 10 bases between them. The CDR3 spans 13 residues. This clone was picked up one time.

Sequencing input: naive CD8+ T cells sorted from blood. This sequence originates from a young man in good health. The chain carries TRBV19 and TRBJ1-1; tentative D call: TRBD1 (5 bases). The CDR3 sequence: CASIQGSNTEAFF. DNA for the CDR3: TGTGCCAGTATTCAGGGCTCGAACACTGAAGCTTTCTTT.